This record looks at one T cell receptor (beta chain) sequence and its context. Its antigen is still unknown. CD4+ T cells specific for antigen were expanded with viral peptide pools by the ViraFEST assay before sequencing. Isolation of CD4+ T cells took place after more than 9 days of culture. The person was diagnosed with PCR-confirmed SARS-CoV-2 infection between March and December 2020. This specimen comes from a study of vaccination effects on CD4 cells after COVID-19. Study-wide points: Recruitment yielded few convalescent patients, and the study had no early post-infection timepoints.

The CDR3 covers 15 residues. Germline-derived CDR1 and CDR2 are LGHNA and YNFKEQ. Trimming stripped 0 bases from V and 6 bases from J, with 14 bases between. Measured with immunoSEQ multiplex PCR; TCRdb has only the in-frame clones, and not every one. The sample yields tens of thousands of clones, 75% to 85% seen once. This chain links TRBV4-2 with TRBJ1-2; a weak D match, TRBD1 (5 bases). Sequencing used CD4+ T cells from PBMCs cultured with HIV peptides, obtained before COVID-19 vaccination. Subset: HIV-1 Nef peptide pool negative control/reference culture. The sequence was collected from a human donor who had a prior SARS-CoV-2 infection. CDR3 in DNA: TGTGCCAGCAGCCAAGATATTTTCGGGGCCGATGGCTACACCTTC. Amino acid sequence: CASSQDIFGADGYTF.